This T cell receptor beta chain comes out of a study of response to subunit inactivated influenza vaccine. Study results and caveats: Only a handful of new T cells, the authors suggested, are recruited with each seasonal influenza vaccination.

MiXCR, applied by TCRdb to the RT-PCR reads, yields one record per CDR3 protein. This table holds roughly 550,000 distinct CDR3 sequences, roughly 25% found once. With respect to this clonotype: Its antigen is not identified.

Germline trimming cut 4 bases from V and 10 bases from J; bases unmatched to any gene: 8. Germline CDR1 is SGHAT and CDR2 is FQNNGV. The CDR3 loop spans 13 amino acids. The data also belong to a second study, concerning T cells expressing NK-cell markers. From that second work: 5'RACE template switching built TCR beta cDNA with unique molecular identifiers. Sorted CD3+CD56+NKG2C+, CD3+CD56+NKG2C- and CD3+CD56-NKG2C+ T cells provided the TCR beta repertoires. The sorts in several experiments were restricted to alpha-beta TCR T cells by an anti-gamma-delta TCR antibody. The contribution of dominant NKG2C+ clonotypes to CD8+ T cells in about six donors was roughly 1.0-7.5%.

The receptor's source is a man in his fifties or sixties who received an inactivated influenza vaccine. Source: CD4+ T cells sorted from PBMCs, taken about 11 days after vaccination. The V and J genes are TRBV11-2 and TRBJ2-3, with 7 bases that match TRBD1. The DNA of the CDR3 is TGTGCCAGCAGCTCAACCGGGACAGACTCGCAGTATTTT. The encoded protein is CASSSTGTDSQYF.